This TCR beta chain was retrieved from a study of T cell responses to AZD1222 COVID-19 vaccine. Method: immunoSEQ multiplex PCR; TCRdb's copy keeps in-frame clones and lacks some. The sample records roughly 99,000 clones, 80% to 95% being singletons. The sequence came from an adult who received the AZD1222 COVID-19 vaccine. Specimen: peripheral blood, collected 28 days after the second AZD1222 dose.

The CDR3 sequence: CASSPELAEIQETQYF. DNA of the CDR3: TGTGCCAGCAGCCCCGAACTAGCGGAAATCCAAGAGACCCAGTACTTC. The J gene is TRBJ2-5, the V gene TRBV6-2 or TRBV6-3; TRBD2 matches 8 bases. V was clipped by 6 bases and J by 1 base; unmatched bases: 10. Germline values: CDR1 MNHEY, CDR2 SVGEGT. The CDR3 sequence is 16 residues long.